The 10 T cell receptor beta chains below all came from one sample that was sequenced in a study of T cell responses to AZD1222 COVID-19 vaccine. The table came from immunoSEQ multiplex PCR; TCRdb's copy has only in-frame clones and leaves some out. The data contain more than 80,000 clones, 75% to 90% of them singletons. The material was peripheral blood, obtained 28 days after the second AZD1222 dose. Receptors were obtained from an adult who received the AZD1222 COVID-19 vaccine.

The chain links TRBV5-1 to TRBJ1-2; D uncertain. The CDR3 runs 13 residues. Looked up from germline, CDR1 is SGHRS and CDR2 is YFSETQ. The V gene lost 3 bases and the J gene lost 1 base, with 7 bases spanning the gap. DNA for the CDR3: TGCGCCAGCAGCTCGGACGGTAACTATGGCTACACCTTC. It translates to CASSSDGNYGYTF.

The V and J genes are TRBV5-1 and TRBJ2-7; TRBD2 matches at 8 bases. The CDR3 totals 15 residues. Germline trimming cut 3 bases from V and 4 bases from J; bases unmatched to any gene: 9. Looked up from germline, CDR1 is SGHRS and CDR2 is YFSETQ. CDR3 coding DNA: TGCGCCAGCAGCTCTGGGACTAGTCTAGTATACGAGCAGTACTTC. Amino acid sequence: CASSSGTSLVYEQYF.

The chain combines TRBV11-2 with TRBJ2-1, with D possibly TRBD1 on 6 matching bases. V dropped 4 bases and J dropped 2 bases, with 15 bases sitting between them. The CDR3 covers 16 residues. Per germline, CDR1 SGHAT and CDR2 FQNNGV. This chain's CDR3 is CASSSLGGVPYNEQFF. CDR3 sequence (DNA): TGTGCCAGCAGCTCCCTAGGGGGAGTACCCTACAATGAGCAGTTCTTC.

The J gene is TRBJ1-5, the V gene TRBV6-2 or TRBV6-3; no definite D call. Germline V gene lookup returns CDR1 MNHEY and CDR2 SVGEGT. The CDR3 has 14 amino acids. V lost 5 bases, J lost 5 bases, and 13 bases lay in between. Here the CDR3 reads CASSGRLPHQPQHF. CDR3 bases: TGTGCCAGCAGTGGCCGGCTACCTCATCAGCCCCAGCATTTT.

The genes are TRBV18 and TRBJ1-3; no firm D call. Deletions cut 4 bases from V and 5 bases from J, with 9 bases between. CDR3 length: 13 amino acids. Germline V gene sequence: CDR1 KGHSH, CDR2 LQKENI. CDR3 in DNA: TGTGCCAGCTCACTGGGGTCCAGAAACACCATATATTTT. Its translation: CASSLGSRNTIYF.

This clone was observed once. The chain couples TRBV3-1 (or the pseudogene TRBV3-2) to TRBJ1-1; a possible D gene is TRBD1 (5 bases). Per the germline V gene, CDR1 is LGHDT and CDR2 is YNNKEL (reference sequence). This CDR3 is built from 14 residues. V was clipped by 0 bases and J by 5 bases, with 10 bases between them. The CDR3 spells CASSQDLGETEAFF. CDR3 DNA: TGTGCCAGCAGCCAAGATTTGGGGGAAACTGAAGCTTTCTTT.

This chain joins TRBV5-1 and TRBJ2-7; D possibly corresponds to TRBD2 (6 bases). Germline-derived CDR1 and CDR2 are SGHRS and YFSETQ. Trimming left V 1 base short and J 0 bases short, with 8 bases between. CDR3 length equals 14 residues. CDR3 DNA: TGCGCCAGCAGCTTGCACGGGGGCTCCTACGAGCAGTACTTC. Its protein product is CASSLHGGSYEQYF.

The CDR3 loop reads CASSDSRDRRTSGRYNEQFF. The CDR3 nucleotides are TGTGCCAGCAGTGATTCCCGGGACAGGAGGACTAGCGGGAGGTACAATGAGCAGTTCTTC. The chain has TRBV2 and TRBJ2-1; TRBD2 matches 14 bases. CDR3 length: 20 amino acids. The germline gives CDR1 SNHLY, CDR2 FYNNEI. V trimming: 3 bases; J trimming: 4 bases; junction bases outside the gene matches: 14.

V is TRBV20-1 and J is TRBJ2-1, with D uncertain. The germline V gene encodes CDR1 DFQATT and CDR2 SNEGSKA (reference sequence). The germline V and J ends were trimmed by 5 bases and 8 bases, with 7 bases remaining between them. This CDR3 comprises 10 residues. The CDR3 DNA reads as TGCAGTGCTCTTTACTATGAGCAGTTCTTC. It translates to CSALYYEQFF.

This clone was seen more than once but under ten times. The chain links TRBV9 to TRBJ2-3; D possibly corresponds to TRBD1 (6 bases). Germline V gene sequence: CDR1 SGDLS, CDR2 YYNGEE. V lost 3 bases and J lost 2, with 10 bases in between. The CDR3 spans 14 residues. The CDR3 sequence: CASSARDNTDTQYF. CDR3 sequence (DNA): TGTGCCAGCAGCGCACGGGACAACACAGATACGCAGTATTTT.